The entry that follows covers one T cell receptor beta chain sequence. Treatment in this sample: about 20 received Ad26.COV2.S at low or high dose, single or two shots; 5 received placebo; per-sample allocation not given. All samples were drawn on day 63, counting from the first vaccine or placebo injection. Profiled with immunoSEQ multiplex PCR; TCRdb holds only in-frame clones, not every one. The sample contains hundreds of thousands of clones, 89% of which appear only once. These data are taken from a study of Ad26.COV2.S vaccination and SARS-CoV-2 variants. Germline CDR1 reads SGHRS; CDR2 reads YFSETQ. This CDR3 contains 13 residues. After removal of 4 bases from V and 7 bases from J, the junction contained 5 bases not matched to a gene.

This sequence originates from a person between 18 and 60 years old who received the Ad26.COV2.S COVID-19 vaccine or a placebo. The rearrangement links TRBV5-1 to TRBJ1-2; the match to TRBD1 covers 9 bases. The material was peripheral blood, obtained in a trial of Ad26.COV2.S vaccine versus placebo. Here the CDR3 DNA reads TGCGCCAGCAGCCCACAGGGGGCGGGTGGCTACACCTTC. It translates to CASSPQGAGGYTF. Based on the CDR3 plus reference TRBV5-1 and TRBJ1-2, the full variable domain is KAGVTQTPRYLIKTRGQQVTLSCSPISGHRSVSWYQQTPGQGLQFLFEYFSETQRNKGNFPGRFSGRQFSNSRSEMNVSTLELGDSALYLCASSPQGAGGYTFGSGTRLTVV.